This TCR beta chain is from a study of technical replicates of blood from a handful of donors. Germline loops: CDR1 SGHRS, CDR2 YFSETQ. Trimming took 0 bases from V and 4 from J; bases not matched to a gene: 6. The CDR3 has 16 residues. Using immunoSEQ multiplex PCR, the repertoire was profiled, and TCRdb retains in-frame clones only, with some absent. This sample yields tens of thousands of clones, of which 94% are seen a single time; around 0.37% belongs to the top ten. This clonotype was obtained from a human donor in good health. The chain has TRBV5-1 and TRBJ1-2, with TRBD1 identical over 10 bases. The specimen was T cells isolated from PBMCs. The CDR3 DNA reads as TGCGCCAGCAGCTTGGCGTGGGACAGGGGAGGCTATGGCTACACCTTC. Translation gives CASSLAWDRGGYGYTF.